These 17 T cell receptor beta chains were all obtained from the same sample, sequenced in a study of identical twins' blood T cells. TCRdb fed the 5' RACE reads into MiXCR, producing one record per CDR3 protein. The sample lists hundreds of thousands of distinct CDR3 sequences, roughly 31% seen once, with 6.1% in the top ten. Input material: PBMCs. Receptors originate from a woman aged 18-50 years in good health.

This clonotype was detected only a few times. The rearrangement joins TRBV20-1 to TRBJ2-1; D is ambiguous. The CDR3 extends over 14 amino acids. Per the germline V gene, CDR1 is DFQATT and CDR2 is SNEGSKA (reference sequence). With 3 bases removed from V and 8 bases from J, the gap between germline ends came to 17 bases. In DNA, the CDR3 is TGCAGTGCTAGGGTCCGAAAGGGATACGATGAGCAGTTCTTC. Encoded protein: CSARVRKGYDEQFF.

This clonotype occurred many times. This chain uses TRBV6-4 with TRBJ2-1; no definite D call. The CDR3 consists of 13 residues. Trimming took off 3 bases at V and 3 bases at J, with 6 bases between the two ends. Germline CDR1 MRHNA, CDR2 SNTAGT. The CDR3 DNA reads TGTGCCAGCAGTGAAAATAGCTACAATGAGCAGTTCTTC. Translation gives CASSENSYNEQFF.

The chain recombines TRBV9 with TRBJ2-2; 9 bases map to TRBD2. The CDR3 extends over 15 amino acids. Trimming took 4 bases from V and 4 from J; bases not matched to a gene: 5. Germline loops: CDR1 SGDLS, CDR2 YYNGEE. CDR3: CASSTGLAGTGELFF. Here the CDR3 DNA reads TGTGCCAGCAGCACGGGACTAGCTGGCACCGGGGAGCTGTTTTTT.

This clonotype has a handful of counts. The chain combines TRBV20-1 with TRBJ1-5, with D possibly matching TRBD1 (6 bases). Trimming left V 6 bases short and J 6 bases short, with 18 bases between. CDR3 length: 14 amino acids. The germline V gene encodes CDR1 DFQATT and CDR2 SNEGSKA (reference sequence). In DNA, the CDR3 is TGCAGTGCCCCCCTTGAAGGGGGTCGTCAGCCCCAGCATTTT. Its translation: CSAPLEGGRQPQHF.

CDR3 region: CASSLDPEGEQFF. The CDR3 coding sequence is TGTGCCAGCAGCTTAGATCCCGAAGGGGAGCAGTTCTTC. The chain employs TRBV7-2 and TRBJ2-1; D ambiguous. Germline-derived CDR1 and CDR2 are SGHTA and FQGNSA. V lost 1 base and J lost 10, with 11 bases in between. The CDR3 runs to 13 residues.

CDR3 amino acids: CASSLVSSGNTQYF. Written as DNA, the CDR3 is TGCGCCAGCAGCTTGGTTAGTAGCGGGAATACGCAGTATTTT. The chain uses TRBV5-1 and TRBJ2-3, with 8 bases fitting TRBD2. Germline CDR1 and CDR2: SGHRS and YFSETQ. The length of the CDR3 is 14 residues. The J segment lost 7 bases and the V segment lost 0 bases, leaving 4 bases of the junction unmatched.

Only a few counts were recorded for this clonotype. The V gene is TRBV4-1, the J gene TRBJ2-1, with 13 bases that match TRBD2. V was pared by 6 bases and J by 6 bases, with 5 bases of the junction left unmatched. Germline CDR1 reads MGHRA; CDR2 reads YSYEKL. This CDR3 spans 15 amino acids. The CDR3 protein is CASRPGLAGSNEQFF. In nucleotides, the CDR3 is TGCGCCAGCAGGCCGGGACTAGCGGGATCCAATGAGCAGTTCTTC.

This clonotype was picked up many times. This sequence joins TRBV20-1 and TRBJ2-2; D possibly corresponds to TRBD2 (5 bases). Germline CDR1 is DFQATT and CDR2 is SNEGSKA (reference sequence). V was pared by 6 bases and J by 3 bases, with 11 bases between. The CDR3 contains 13 residues. CDR3 coding DNA: TGCAGTGCCAGCGGACGGGACACCGGGGAGCTGTTTTTT. It translates to CSASGRDTGELFF.

This clonotype was detected only a few times. The chain recombines TRBV29-1 with TRBJ2-3; 7 positions agree with TRBD2. The ends lost 8 bases at V and 2 bases at J; junction bases unmatched: 7. The CDR3 spans 13 residues. Germline values: CDR1 SQVTM, CDR2 ANQGSEA. The CDR3 DNA reads TGCAGCCGATTAAGCGGGGACACAGATACGCAGTATTTT. Translation: CSRLSGDTDTQYF.

A note on this clonotype: This may arise from a read error, as a much more abundant clone is one base away. The V call is TRBV14, the J call TRBJ2-7; unclear D gene. The germline CDR1 and CDR2 sequences are SGHDN and FVKESK. The CDR3 has 14 amino acids. CDR3 sequence: CASSQDLASCEQYF. For the CDR3, the DNA is TGTGCCAGCAGCCAAGATTTGGCGTCCTGCGAGCAGTACTTC.

In regard to this clonotype: The junction does not match germline at one end; this may be a read error. This rearrangement joins TRBV25-1 to TRBJ1-2; 8 nucleotides match TRBD1. This CDR3 has 14 residues. CDR1 and CDR2 (germline): MGHDK, SYGVNS. CDR3 residues: CASSAGTGNYSYTF. The DNA for the CDR3 is TGTGCCAGCAGTGCCGGGACAGGCAACTATAGCTACACCTTC.

This chain uses TRBV12-5 with TRBJ2-4, with D perhaps matching TRBD1 (6 bases). Looked up from germline, CDR1 is LGHNT and CDR2 is FRNRAP. V lost 0 bases and J lost 0, with 12 bases in between. This CDR3 has 17 residues. The CDR3 protein is CASGLVARGLAKNIQYF. The CDR3 region has the DNA TGTGCTAGTGGTTTGGTAGCCAGGGGATTAGCCAAAAACATTCAGTACTTC.

This clonotype was seen many times. This chain links TRBV3-1 with TRBJ2-2; D uncertain. The V gene's germline CDR1 is LGHDT and CDR2 YNNKEL (reference sequence). The CDR3 has 13 residues. V gave up 5 bases and J gave up 4 bases, with 8 bases separating them. CDR3: CASSTLRTGELFF. In DNA, the CDR3 is TGTGCCAGCAGCACCCTCCGCACCGGGGAGCTGTTTTTT. Full variable domain (rest looked up from reference TRBV3-1 and TRBJ2-2): DTAVSQTPKYLVTQMGNDKSIKCEQNLGHDTMYWYKQDSKKFLKIMFSYNNKELIINETVPNRFSPKSPDKAHLNLHINSLELGDSAVYFCASSTLRTGELFFGEGSRLTVL.

This sequence joins TRBV4-1 and TRBJ1-1; 9 bases agree with TRBD1. V was clipped by 0 bases and J by 5 bases; unmatched bases: 16. Germline CDR1 is MGHRA and CDR2 is YSYEKL. The CDR3 runs to 19 residues. The CDR3 sequence: CASSQESGTGLIRKTEAFF. The CDR3 region has the DNA TGCGCCAGCAGCCAAGAATCAGGGACAGGGTTGATAAGGAAGACTGAAGCTTTCTTT.

Only a few counts were recorded for this clonotype. The chain has TRBV6-5 and TRBJ2-7, with 13 positions matching TRBD2. Germline V gives CDR1 MNHEY, CDR2 SVGAGI. Trimming removed 6 bases from V and 3 bases from J; junction bases left unmatched: 2. The CDR3 contains 14 residues. This chain's CDR3 is CASRGTSGNYEQYF. For the CDR3, the DNA is TGTGCCAGCAGAGGGACTAGCGGGAACTACGAGCAGTACTTC.

The V gene is TRBV4-1, the J gene TRBJ2-5; D is unclear. V was cut by 3 bases and J by 1 base, with 9 bases left in between. The germline CDR1 and CDR2 sequences are MGHRA and YSYEKL. The CDR3 totals 14 residues. The DNA for the CDR3 is TGCGCCAGCAGCCAGGCGAGACTCCAAGAGACCCAGTACTTC. It specifies CASSQARLQETQYF.

To note about this clonotype: This may arise from a read error, as a much more abundant clone is one base away. The rearrangement uses TRBV20-1 and TRBJ1-1; D possibly corresponds to TRBD1 (5 bases). In germline, CDR1 is DFQATT, CDR2 SNEGSKA (reference sequence). Trimming took 5 bases from V and 0 from J, leaving 13 bases between them. CDR3 length equals 14 residues. This CDR3 is CSAVRTTVNTEAFF. CDR3 bases: TGCAGTGCTGTTCGAACGACAGTGAACACTGAAGCTTTCTTT.